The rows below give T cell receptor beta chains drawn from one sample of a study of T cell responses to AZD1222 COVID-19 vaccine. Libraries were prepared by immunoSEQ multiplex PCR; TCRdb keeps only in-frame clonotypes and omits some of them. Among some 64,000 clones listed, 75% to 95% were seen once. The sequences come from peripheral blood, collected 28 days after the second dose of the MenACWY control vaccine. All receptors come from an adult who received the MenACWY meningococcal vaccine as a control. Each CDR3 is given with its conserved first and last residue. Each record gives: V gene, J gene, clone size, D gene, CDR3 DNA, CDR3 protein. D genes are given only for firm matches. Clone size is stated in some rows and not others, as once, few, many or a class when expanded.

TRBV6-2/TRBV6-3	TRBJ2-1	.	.	TGTGCCAGCAGTTTACACGGGACACTACAGAACAGGGTCTACAATGAGCAGTTCTTC	CASSLHGTLQNRVYNEQFF
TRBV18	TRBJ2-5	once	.	TGTGCCAGCTCACCTAACCAAGAGACCCAGTACTTC	CASSPNQETQYF
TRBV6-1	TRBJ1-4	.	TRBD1	TGTGCCAGCCAAGGGGGCGCAACTAATGAAAAACTGTTTTTT	CASQGGATNEKLFF
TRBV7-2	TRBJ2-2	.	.	TGTGCCAGCAGCTTAATGCCAGCTAACACCGGGGAGCTGTTTTTT	CASSLMPANTGELFF
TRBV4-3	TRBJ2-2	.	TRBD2	TGCGCCAGCAGCCAAGGGGGAGGGACCACCGGGGAGCTGTTTTTT	CASSQGGGTTGELFF
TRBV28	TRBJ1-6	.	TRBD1	TGTGCCAGCAGGTCACCGGGACAGGGCGTTTCACCCCTCCACTTT	CASRSPGQGVSPLHF
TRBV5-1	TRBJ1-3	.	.	TGCGCCAGCAGCCCGGGCGCTTGGGCGGTTGGAAACTCTGGAAACACCATATATTTT	CASSPGAWAVGNSGNTIYF
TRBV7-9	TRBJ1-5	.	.	TGTGCCAGCAGCTTAGAATCAAGACAGATTCATTTT	CASSLESRQIHF
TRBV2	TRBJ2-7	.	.	TGTGCCAGCGAGATTTACGAGCAGTACTTC	CASEIYEQYF
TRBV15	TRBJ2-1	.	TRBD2	TGTGCCACCAGCATAGGGGACTACGCCAATGAGCAGTTCTTC	CATSIGDYANEQFF
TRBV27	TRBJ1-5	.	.	TGTGCCAGCACCTCGTGGGGGAGCAATCAGCCCCAGCATTTT	CASTSWGSNQPQHF
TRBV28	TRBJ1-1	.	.	TGTGCACTTAGGGGGGCCGTGAACACTGAAGCTTTCTTT	CALRGAVNTEAFF
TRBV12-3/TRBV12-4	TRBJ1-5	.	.	TGTGCCAGCAGTTCCTCGGGGGGCCAGCCCCAGCATTTT	CASSSSGGQPQHF
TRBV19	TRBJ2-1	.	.	TGTGCCAGTAGTATGGCCCCCCGCAATGAGCAGTTCTTC	CASSMAPRNEQFF
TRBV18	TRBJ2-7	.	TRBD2	TGTGCCAGCTCACCGGGGGGGGTCGGCGAGCAGTACTTC	CASSPGGVGEQYF
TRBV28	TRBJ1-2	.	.	TGTGCCAGCAGTTTTGTGGGGGCGCGCGGCTACACCTTC	CASSFVGARGYTF
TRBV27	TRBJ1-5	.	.	TGTGCCAGCAGTTCCGGGGGAAGCAATCAGCCCCAGCATTTT	CASSSGGSNQPQHF
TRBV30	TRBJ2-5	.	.	TGTGCCTGGAGTTCCGGTGGGGGCAGGGAGACCCAGTACTTC	CAWSSGGGRETQYF
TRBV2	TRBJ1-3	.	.	TGTGCCAGCGAGTCTCAGGAAAACACCATATATTTT	CASESQENTIYF
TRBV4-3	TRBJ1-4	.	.	TGCGCCAGCAGCCAACGAGGACCGACGGCAGAAAAACTGTTTTTT	CASSQRGPTAEKLFF
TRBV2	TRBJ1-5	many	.	TGTGCCAGCAGTGAAATGGGAACCTATCAGCCCCAGCATTTT	CASSEMGTYQPQHF
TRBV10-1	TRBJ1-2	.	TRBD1	TGCGCCAACGCGACAGGGAATGGCTACACCTTC	CANATGNGYTF
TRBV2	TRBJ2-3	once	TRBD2	TGTGCCAGCAGTGAAGGGAGACTAGCGGGAGGGGAGGCAGATACGCAGTATTTT	CASSEGRLAGGEADTQYF
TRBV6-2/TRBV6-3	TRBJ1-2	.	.	TGTGCCAGCAGTTACTCGGCAGCCTCCTTTTATGGCTACACCTTC	CASSYSAASFYGYTF
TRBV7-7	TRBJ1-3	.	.	TGTGCCAGCAGCCCCGGAGAGGGGGCTGGAAACACCATATATTTT	CASSPGEGAGNTIYF
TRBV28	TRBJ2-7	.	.	TGTGCCAGCCGAGGGGGGGAGCAGTACTTC	CASRGGEQYF
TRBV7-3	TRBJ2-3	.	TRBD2	TGTGCCAGCAGCGCCGGACTAGCGCCTAGCACAGATACGCAGTATTTT	CASSAGLAPSTDTQYF
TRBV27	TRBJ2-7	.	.	TGTGCCAGCAGCCCGGACGGTCGGCCCCACGAGCAGTACTTC	CASSPDGRPHEQYF
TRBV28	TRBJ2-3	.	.	TGTGCCAGCAGTGGGGATCGATTCAATCCTAGCACAGATACGCAGTATTTT	CASSGDRFNPSTDTQYF
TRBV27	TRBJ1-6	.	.	TGTGCCAGCAGTTTAGAGGGGAGGGGAGGTTCACCCCTCCACTTT	CASSLEGRGGSPLHF
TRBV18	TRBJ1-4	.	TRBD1	TGTGCCAGCTCTCCGACAGGGTCAGCTAATGAAAAACTGTTTTTT	CASSPTGSANEKLFF
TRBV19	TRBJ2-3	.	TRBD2	TGTGCCAGTAGTATCCCTCTAGCGGGAGGTAGAGGAGATACGCAGTATTTT	CASSIPLAGGRGDTQYF
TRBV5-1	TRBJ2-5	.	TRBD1	TGCGCCAGCAGCTTTGGGGCCTTGACAGGGTCCGAGACCCAGTACTTC	CASSFGALTGSETQYF
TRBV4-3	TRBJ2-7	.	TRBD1	TGCGCCAGCAGCCAAGAAGGGACAGGCCTGTTTAAGGGAAACTACGAGCAGTACTTC	CASSQEGTGLFKGNYEQYF
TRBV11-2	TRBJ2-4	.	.	TGTGCCAGCAGCACGCCGACTAGTTTCTTTAACATTCAGTACTTC	CASSTPTSFFNIQYF
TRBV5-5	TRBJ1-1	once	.	TGTGCCAGCAGCCTAGACTATGGCCCGAACACTGAAGCTTTCTTT	CASSLDYGPNTEAFF
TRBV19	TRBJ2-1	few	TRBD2	TGTGCCAGTAGCACGACTAGCGGGAGCTACAATGAGCAGTTCTTC	CASSTTSGSYNEQFF
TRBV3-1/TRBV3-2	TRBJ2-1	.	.	TGTGCCAGCAGCCACCTACGACAGCGCAATGAGCAGTTCTTC	CASSHLRQRNEQFF
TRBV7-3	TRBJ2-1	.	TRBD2	TGTGCCTGCCGGAGGCGGGAGGGCTCAAATGAGCAGTTCTTC	CACRRREGSNEQFF
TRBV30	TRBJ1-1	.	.	TGTGCCTGGAGTGTACAGTTTGGGTCCGGCGCTGAAGCTTTCTTT	CAWSVQFGSGAEAFF
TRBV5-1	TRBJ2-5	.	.	TGCGCCAGCAGCTTGGGGCCGGGGGGCTCGGAGACCCAGTACTTC	CASSLGPGGSETQYF
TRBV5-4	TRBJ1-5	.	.	TGTGCCAGCAGCTTTCAGGGCGGCAATCAGCCCCAGCATTTT	CASSFQGGNQPQHF
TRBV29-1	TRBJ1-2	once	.	TGCAGCGTCCCGAGGGTAGACTATGGCTACACCTTC	CSVPRVDYGYTF
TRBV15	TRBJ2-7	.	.	TGTGCCACCAGCAGAGGTGTTCCGGGAGAGTACGAGCAGTACTTC	CATSRGVPGEYEQYF
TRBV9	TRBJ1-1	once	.	TGTGCCAGCAGCTCGGGACTGAACACTGAAGCTTTCTTT	CASSSGLNTEAFF
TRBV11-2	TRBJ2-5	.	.	TGTGCCAGCAGCTTAGATATTACTAACCAAGAGACCCAGTACTTC	CASSLDITNQETQYF
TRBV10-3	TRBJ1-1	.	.	TGTGCCATCTCCACCCAACTGAACACTGAAGCTTTCTTT	CAISTQLNTEAFF
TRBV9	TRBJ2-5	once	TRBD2	TGTGCCAGCAGCGTAGCTCTAGCGGCGCAAGAGACCCAGTACTTC	CASSVALAAQETQYF
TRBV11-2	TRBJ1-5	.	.	TGTGCCAGCAGCTTAGGGACCATCCGGGGTCAGCCCCAGCATTTT	CASSLGTIRGQPQHF
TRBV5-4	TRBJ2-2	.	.	TGTGCCAGCAGCTTGGTGGGTACCGGGGAGCTGTTTTTT	CASSLVGTGELFF
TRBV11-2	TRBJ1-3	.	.	TGTGCCAGCAGTCCAGGGGAAGAAGGAAACACCATATATTTT	CASSPGEEGNTIYF
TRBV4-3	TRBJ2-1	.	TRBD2	TGCGCCAGCAGCCCCCAGACTAGCGGGAGTTTTCACAATGAGCAGTTCTTC	CASSPQTSGSFHNEQFF
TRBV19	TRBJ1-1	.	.	TGTGCCAGTAGTATAAGCCTCGGATCGAACACTGAAGCTTTCTTT	CASSISLGSNTEAFF
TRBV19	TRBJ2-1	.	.	TGTGCCAGTAGTATGGGTTTTGGACAGTTCAATGAGCAGTTCTTC	CASSMGFGQFNEQFF
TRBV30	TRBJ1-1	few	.	TGTGCCTGGAGTGTGGGGGTAGGTACTGAAGCTTTCTTT	CAWSVGVGTEAFF
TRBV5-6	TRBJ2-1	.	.	TGTGCCAGCAGCTTGGGACGGCAGTCCTACAATGAGCAGTTCTTC	CASSLGRQSYNEQFF
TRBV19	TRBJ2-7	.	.	TGTGCCAGTAGTATCCCAGGGACGAGCTACGAGCAGTACTTC	CASSIPGTSYEQYF
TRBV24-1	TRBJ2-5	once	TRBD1	TGTGCCACCAGTGTTACAGGGGTTCAGACCCAGTACTTC	CATSVTGVQTQYF
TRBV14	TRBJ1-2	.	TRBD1	TGTGCCAGCAGCCAACTCATAACAGGGGGCAACGGCTACACCTTC	CASSQLITGGNGYTF
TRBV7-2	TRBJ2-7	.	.	TGTGCCAGCAGCCCCGGCGCGGGGCACGAGCAGTACTTC	CASSPGAGHEQYF